This T cell receptor (beta chain) was captured by sequencing in a study of blood T cell repertoires in COVID-19 (dated by TCRdb to about 2020). About the study as a whole: Samples covering the acute and convalescent phases of COVID-19 were provided by collaborators in the United States, Italy and Spain. The material from the prospective study consisted of cDNA or gDNA derived from T cells, B-cell-depleted T cells, or PBMCs. Subjects who had been exposed to COVID-19, were actively infected with it, or had recovered from it provided the deeply sampled blood TCRbeta repertoires that made up the dataset. The repertoires were released in a freely available public database meant as a resource for research on the immune response to SARS-CoV-2. Samples came from the ongoing ImmuneRACE study (first 160 participants) plus 1,254 subjects from 6 global collaborators. Sample metadata almost always included a de-identified subject ID, COVID-19 status, age in years and sex. Where available, HLA class I and class II types were obtained from metadata supplied by the sample provider rather than from assay-based typing. What the authors observed across the whole study: The amount of clinical and demographic metadata varied by source and participant and was provided uncurated.

The immunoSEQ Assay, a bias-controlled multiplex PCR, was used to amplify TCRbeta CDR3 regions from genomic DNA. In the paper's pipeline: Nucleated cell counts per sample were estimated from amplification of reference gene primers within the assay. Sequence reads were collapsed and filtered to measure the absolute abundance of every unique TCRbeta CDR3 rearrangement. Productive Simpson clonality was computed per sample as the square root of Simpson's diversity index over productive rearrangements. TCRdb provides this immuneACCESS table in a form limited to in-frame rearrangements. Some clones are lacking; in checked studies, under half of them reflect an unresolved V gene, and why the rest are absent is not known. The V and J calls and clone size were taken over from that table, and D and trimming were inferred from the DNA. In all, the sample holds a few hundred thousand clones, and approximately 90% of those were seen once. In total, the top ten clones hold about 4% of the sample.

Participants in the prospective study were aged roughly 18 to 100 years, lived in 20 to 25 United States geographic areas, and enrolled through a virtual design. To assign participants to cohorts, the prospective study relied on clinical history that participants themselves reported in a screening survey and a study questionnaire. For ImmuneRACE Cohort 3, a participant was defined as recovered based on two consecutive negative NP/OP PCR tests, clearance by a healthcare professional, or resolution of symptoms. In the prospective study, whole blood, serum and a nasopharyngeal or oropharyngeal swab were collected from each participant by mobile phlebotomists. Additional blood draws and questionnaires over a roughly two-month period could optionally be provided by prospective study participants. Before DNA extraction, blood samples from the prospective study were shipped at room temperature or frozen.

Turning to this clone: What antigen it recognizes has not been identified. No much larger clone is present one base from it, and per-base qualities are unavailable.

The CDR3, cysteine through phenylalanine, is 15 amino acids long. Kept here is only the CDR3 DNA, which spans 45 bases and is read in frame from base 1. V trim: 5 bases; J trim: 4 bases; unmatched bases: 10. Looking up the germline V gene (reference sequence) yields CDR1 MNHEY and CDR2 SMNVEV. This sequence was found in a woman in her thirties who had recovered from COVID-19. The rearrangement combines TRBV27 with TRBJ2-7; the junction holds 8 bases that match TRBD2. The sample taken for sequencing was PBMCs or T cells enriched from blood (not recorded which). The CDR3 protein is CASSPSLREVYEQYF. The sequenced DNA is TGTGCCAGCAGTCCCTCATTGCGGGAGGTTTACGAGCAGTACTTC.